The clone carrying this T cell receptor (beta chain) was counted between two and nine times. Its antigen remains unknown. From the 5' RACE reads, TCRdb called clonotypes with MiXCR, one entry per CDR3 protein. The table records 130,000 or so distinct CDR3 sequences, 17% of them present only once. These data belong to a study of CD8 T cells in ankylosing spondylitis. The study, taken as a whole, reports: In ankylosing spondylitis patients, matched synovial fluid reportedly showed significant enrichment of disease-linked clones. Disease-associated clonotypes exhibited CD8+ identity and were relatively infrequent in peripheral blood. Fewer than 10 highly homologous variants made up a TCR beta motif that seemed to typify ankylosing spondylitis blood.

The CDR3 totals 16 residues. Germline CDR1 and CDR2: MNHEY and SVGEGT. The V segment lost 0 bases and the J segment 3 bases; nucleotides outside the gene matches: 3. This clonotype originated in a male donor with ankylosing spondylitis. The V and J genes are TRBV6-2 or TRBV6-3 and TRBJ2-5; TRBD2 matches 11 bases. Sequenced: blood, either unsorted or a sorted T cell fraction (not recorded which). The CDR3, as DNA: TGTGCCAGCAGTTACTCGGCGGGACTAGCGGAAGAGACCCAGTACTTC. Translation gives CASSYSAGLAEETQYF.